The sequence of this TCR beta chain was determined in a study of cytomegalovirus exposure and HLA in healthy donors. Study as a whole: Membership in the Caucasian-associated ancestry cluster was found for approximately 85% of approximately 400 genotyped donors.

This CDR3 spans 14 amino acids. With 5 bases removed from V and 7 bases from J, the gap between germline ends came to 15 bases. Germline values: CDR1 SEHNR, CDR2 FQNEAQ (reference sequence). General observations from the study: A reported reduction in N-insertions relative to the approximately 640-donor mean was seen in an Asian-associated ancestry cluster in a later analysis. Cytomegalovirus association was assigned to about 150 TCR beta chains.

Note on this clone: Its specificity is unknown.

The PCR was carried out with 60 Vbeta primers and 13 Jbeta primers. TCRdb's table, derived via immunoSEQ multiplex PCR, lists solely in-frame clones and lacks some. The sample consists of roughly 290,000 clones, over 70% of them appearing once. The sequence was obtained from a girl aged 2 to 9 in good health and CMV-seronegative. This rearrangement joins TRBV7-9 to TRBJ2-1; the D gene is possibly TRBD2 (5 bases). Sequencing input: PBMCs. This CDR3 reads CASSPGSLQNEQFF. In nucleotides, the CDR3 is TGTGCCAGCAGCCCGGGATCACTGCAAAATGAGCAGTTCTTC.